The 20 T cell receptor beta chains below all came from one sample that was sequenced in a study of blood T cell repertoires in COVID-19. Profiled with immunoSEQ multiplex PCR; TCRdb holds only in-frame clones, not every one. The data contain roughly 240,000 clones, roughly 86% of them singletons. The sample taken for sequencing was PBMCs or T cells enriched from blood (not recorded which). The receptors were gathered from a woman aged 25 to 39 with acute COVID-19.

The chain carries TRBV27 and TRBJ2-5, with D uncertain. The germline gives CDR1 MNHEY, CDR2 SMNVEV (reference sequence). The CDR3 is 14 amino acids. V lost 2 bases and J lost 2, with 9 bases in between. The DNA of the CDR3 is TGTGCCAGCAGTTTAATGGCTAGGCAAGAGACCCAGTACTTC. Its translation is CASSLMARQETQYF.

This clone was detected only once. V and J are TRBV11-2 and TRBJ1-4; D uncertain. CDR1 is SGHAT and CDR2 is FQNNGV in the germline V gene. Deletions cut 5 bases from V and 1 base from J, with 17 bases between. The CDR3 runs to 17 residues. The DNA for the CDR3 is TGTGCCAGCAGCGCGAAGCCCCCACAGTTAACTAATGAAAAACTGTTTTTT. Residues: CASSAKPPQLTNEKLFF.

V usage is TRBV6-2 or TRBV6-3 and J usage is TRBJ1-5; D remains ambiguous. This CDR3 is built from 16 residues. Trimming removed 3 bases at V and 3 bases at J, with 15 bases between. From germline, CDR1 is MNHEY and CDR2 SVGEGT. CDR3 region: CASSYSRQSLNQPQHF. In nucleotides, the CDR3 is TGTGCCAGCAGTTATTCCCGACAATCCCTCAATCAGCCCCAGCATTTT.

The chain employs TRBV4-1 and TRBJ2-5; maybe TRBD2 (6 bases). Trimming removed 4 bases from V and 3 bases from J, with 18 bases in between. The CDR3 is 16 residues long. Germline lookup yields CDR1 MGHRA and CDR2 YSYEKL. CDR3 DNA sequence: TGCGCCAGCAGCCGCACTGCCTTGGGGGGAAAAGAGACCCAGTACTTC. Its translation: CASSRTALGGKETQYF.

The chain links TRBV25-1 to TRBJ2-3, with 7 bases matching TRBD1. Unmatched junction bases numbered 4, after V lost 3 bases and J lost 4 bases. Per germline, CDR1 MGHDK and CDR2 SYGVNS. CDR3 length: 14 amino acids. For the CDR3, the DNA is TGTGCCAGCAGTGACCGGCAGGGGGCAGATACGCAGTATTTT. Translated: CASSDRQGADTQYF.

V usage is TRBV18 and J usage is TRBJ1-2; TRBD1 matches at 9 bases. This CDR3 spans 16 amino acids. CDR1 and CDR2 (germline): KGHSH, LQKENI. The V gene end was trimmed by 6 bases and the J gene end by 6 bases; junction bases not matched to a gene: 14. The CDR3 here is CASSLRLLTGGDGYTF. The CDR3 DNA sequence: TGTGCCAGCTCTCTTCGCCTACTTACAGGGGGCGATGGCTACACCTTC.

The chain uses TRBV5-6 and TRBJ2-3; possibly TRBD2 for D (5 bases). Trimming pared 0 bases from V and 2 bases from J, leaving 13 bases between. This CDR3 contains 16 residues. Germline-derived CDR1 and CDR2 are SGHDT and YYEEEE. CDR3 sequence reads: CASSLARRSDTDTQYF. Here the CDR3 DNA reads TGTGCCAGCAGCTTGGCCAGGAGGTCCGACACAGATACGCAGTATTTT.

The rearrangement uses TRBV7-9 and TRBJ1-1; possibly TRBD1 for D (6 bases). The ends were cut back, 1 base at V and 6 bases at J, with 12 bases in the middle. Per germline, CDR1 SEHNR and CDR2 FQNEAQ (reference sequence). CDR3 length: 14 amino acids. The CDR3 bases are TGTGCCAGCAGCTTAGTTCTGGGGGCGGCTGAAGCTTTCTTT. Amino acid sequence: CASSLVLGAAEAFF.

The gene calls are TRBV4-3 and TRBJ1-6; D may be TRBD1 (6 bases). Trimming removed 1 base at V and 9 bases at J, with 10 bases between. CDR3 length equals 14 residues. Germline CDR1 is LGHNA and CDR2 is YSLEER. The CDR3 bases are TGCGCCAGCAGCCAAGTATACAGGGTTTCACCCCTCCACTTT. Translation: CASSQVYRVSPLHF.

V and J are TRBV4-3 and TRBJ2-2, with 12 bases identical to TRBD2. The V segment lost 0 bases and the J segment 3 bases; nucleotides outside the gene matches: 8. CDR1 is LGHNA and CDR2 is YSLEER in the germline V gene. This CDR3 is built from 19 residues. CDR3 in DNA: TGCGCCAGCAGCCAAGAGGTGGCTAGCGGGGGGGTTTACACCGGGGAGCTGTTTTTT. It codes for CASSQEVASGGVYTGELFF.

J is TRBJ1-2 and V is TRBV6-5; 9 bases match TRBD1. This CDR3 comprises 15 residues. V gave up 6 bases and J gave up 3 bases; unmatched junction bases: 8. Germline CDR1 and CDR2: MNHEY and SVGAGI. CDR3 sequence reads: CASSAGTGYDYGYTF. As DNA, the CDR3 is TGTGCCAGCAGCGCAGGGACAGGGTACGACTATGGCTACACCTTC.

The CDR3 here is CATTDRDYGYTF. The CDR3, as DNA: TGTGCCACAACGGACAGGGACTATGGCTACACCTTC. This chain uses TRBV2 with TRBJ1-2; 8 nucleotides agree with TRBD1. The CDR3 extends over 12 amino acids. The germline CDR1 and CDR2 sequences are SNHLY and FYNNEI. J lost 3 bases, V lost 10 bases, and 4 bases had no gene match.

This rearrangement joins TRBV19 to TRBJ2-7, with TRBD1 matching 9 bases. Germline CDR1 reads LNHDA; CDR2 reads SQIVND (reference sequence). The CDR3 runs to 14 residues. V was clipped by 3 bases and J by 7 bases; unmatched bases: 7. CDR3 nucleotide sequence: TGTGCCAGTAGTATCAGAGACAGGGGGGAAGAGCAGTACTTC. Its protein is CASSIRDRGEEQYF. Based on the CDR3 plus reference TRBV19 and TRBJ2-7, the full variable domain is DGGITQSPKYLFRKEGQNVTLSCEQNLNHDAMYWYRQDPGQGLRLIYYSQIVNDFQKGDIAEGYSVSREKKESFPLTVTSAQKNPTAFYLCASSIRDRGEEQYFGPGTRLTVT.

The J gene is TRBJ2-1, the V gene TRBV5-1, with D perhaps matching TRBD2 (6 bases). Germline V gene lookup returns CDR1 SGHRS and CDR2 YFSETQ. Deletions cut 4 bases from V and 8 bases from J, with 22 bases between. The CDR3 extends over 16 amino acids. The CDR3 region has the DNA TGCGCCAGCAGCGGGGGACTTATTGGAGTCTTTGATGAGCAGTTCTTC. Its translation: CASSGGLIGVFDEQFF.

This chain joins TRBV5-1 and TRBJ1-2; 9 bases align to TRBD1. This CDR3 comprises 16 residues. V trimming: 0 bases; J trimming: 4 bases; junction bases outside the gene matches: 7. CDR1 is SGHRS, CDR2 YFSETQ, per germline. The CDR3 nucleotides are TGCGCCAGCAGCTTGGGTCCACAGGGGGCCCTCTATGGCTACACCTTC. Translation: CASSLGPQGALYGYTF. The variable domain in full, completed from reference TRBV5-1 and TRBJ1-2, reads KAGVTQTPRYLIKTRGQQVTLSCSPISGHRSVSWYQQTPGQGLQFLFEYFSETQRNKGNFPGRFSGRQFSNSRSEMNVSTLELGDSALYLCASSLGPQGALYGYTFGSGTRLTVV.

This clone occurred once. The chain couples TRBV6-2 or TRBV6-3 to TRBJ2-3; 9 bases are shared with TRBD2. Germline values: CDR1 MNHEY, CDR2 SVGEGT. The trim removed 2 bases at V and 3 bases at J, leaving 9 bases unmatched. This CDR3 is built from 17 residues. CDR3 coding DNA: TGTGCCAGCAGTTACCTTACCGAGCGGGGGGATACAGATACGCAGTATTTT. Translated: CASSYLTERGDTDTQYF.

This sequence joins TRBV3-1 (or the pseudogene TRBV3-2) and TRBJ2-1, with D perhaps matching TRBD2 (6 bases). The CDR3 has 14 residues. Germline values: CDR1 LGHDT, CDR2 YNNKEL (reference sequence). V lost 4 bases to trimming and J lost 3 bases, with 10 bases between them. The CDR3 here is CASSPRLVYNEQFF. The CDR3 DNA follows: TGTGCCAGCAGCCCACGACTAGTCTACAATGAGCAGTTCTTC.

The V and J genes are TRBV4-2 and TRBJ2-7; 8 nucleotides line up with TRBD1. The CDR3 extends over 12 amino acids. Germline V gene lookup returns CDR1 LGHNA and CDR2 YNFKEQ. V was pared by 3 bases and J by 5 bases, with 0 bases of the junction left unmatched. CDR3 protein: CASSQTGDEQYF. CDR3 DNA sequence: TGTGCCAGCAGCCAGACAGGGGACGAGCAGTACTTC.

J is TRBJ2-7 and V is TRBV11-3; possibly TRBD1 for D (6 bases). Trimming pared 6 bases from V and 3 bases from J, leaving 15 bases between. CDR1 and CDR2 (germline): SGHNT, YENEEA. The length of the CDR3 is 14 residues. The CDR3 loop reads CASSLIGDNYEQYF. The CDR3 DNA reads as TGTGCCAGCAGTCTTATAGGGGACAACTACGAGCAGTACTTC.

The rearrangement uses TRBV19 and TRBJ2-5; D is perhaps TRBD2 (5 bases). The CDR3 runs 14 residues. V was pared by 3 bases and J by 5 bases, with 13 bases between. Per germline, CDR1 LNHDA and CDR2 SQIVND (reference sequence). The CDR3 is CASSMVSTGETQYF. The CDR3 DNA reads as TGTGCCAGTAGTATGGTTTCTACGGGGGAGACCCAGTACTTC.